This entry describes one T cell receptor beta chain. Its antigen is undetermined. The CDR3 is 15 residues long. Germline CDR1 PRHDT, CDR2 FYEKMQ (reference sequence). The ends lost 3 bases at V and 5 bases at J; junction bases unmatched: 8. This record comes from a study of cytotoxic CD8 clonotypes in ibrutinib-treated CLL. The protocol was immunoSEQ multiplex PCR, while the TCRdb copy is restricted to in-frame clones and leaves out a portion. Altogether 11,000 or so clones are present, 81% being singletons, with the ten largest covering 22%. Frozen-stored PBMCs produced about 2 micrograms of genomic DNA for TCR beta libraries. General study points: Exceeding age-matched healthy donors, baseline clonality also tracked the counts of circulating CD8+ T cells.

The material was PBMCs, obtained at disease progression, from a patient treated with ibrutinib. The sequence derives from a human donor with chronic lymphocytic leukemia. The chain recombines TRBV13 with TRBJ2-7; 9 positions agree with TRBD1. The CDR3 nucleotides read TGTGCCAGCAGCTTTCCGGGACAGGGAATTAACGAGCAGTACTTC. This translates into CASSFPGQGINEQYF. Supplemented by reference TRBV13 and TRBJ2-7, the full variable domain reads AAGVIQSPRHLIKEKRETATLKCYPIPRHDTVYWYQQGPGQDPQFLISFYEKMQSDKGSIPDRFSAQQFSDYHSELNMSSLELGDSALYFCASSFPGQGINEQYFGPGTRLTVT.